Listed below are T cell receptor beta chains from one sample, sequenced in a study of blood T cell repertoires in COVID-19. Repertoires were generated with immunoSEQ multiplex PCR, while TCRdb's copy carries only in-frame clones and drops some. Seen here are some 400,000 clones, roughly nine tenths observed once, and the top ten hold roughly 1.1%. Sequencing was carried out using PBMCs or T cells enriched from blood (not recorded which). The receptors stem from a man aged 25-40 years who had recovered from COVID-19. The CDR3 runs from the conserved cysteine through the conserved F or W. A D gene is named only where the DNA matches it firmly. Clone sizes are given selectively: once, few, many, or a class where the clone is expanded.

V gene	J gene	clone size	D gene	CDR3 protein	CDR3 DNA
TRBV4-1	TRBJ2-1	-	-	CASSQVLGLEGARQFF	TGCGCCAGCAGCCAAGTACTTGGCCTAGAGGGTGCTAGGCAGTTCTTC
TRBV28	TRBJ1-1	-	TRBD1	CASSAPGGAVNTEAFF	TGTGCCAGCAGTGCACCAGGGGGCGCGGTGAACACTGAAGCTTTCTTT
TRBV7-2	TRBJ2-7	-	TRBD2	CASSKTSGLDYEQYF	TGTGCCAGCAGCAAGACTAGCGGACTAGACTACGAGCAGTACTTC
TRBV2	TRBJ2-7	-	-	CASSGPGGPALEQYF	TGTGCCAGCAGTGGCCCAGGGGGGCCCGCCCTCGAGCAGTACTTC
TRBV7-2	TRBJ2-7	-	-	CASSFGGPTLYEQYF	TGTGCCAGCAGCTTCGGGGGGCCCACCCTGTACGAGCAGTACTTC
TRBV28	TRBJ2-7	once	TRBD2	CASTSGDRSYEQYF	TGTGCCAGCACGAGCGGGGATCGATCCTACGAGCAGTACTTC
TRBV28	TRBJ2-7	-	-	CASSLWGAGGKDEQYF	TGTGCCAGCAGTTTATGGGGGGCAGGGGGGAAGGACGAGCAGTACTTC
TRBV6-5	TRBJ2-5	few	-	CASSFGQTYQETQYF	TGTGCCAGCAGTTTCGGACAGACGTACCAAGAGACCCAGTACTTC
TRBV4-1	TRBJ2-1	-	-	CASSQRLAASSYNEQFF	TGCGCCAGCAGCCAAAGGCTAGCTGCCAGCTCCTACAATGAGCAGTTCTTC
TRBV6-4	TRBJ1-6	-	-	CASSDSAVRNSPLHF	TGTGCCAGCAGTGACTCCGCAGTCCGTAATTCACCCCTCCACTTT
TRBV7-6	TRBJ2-1	-	TRBD2	CASTIGTSPYNEQFF	TGTGCCAGCACCATCGGGACTAGCCCTTACAATGAGCAGTTCTTC
TRBV15	TRBJ1-4	-	TRBD1	CATSTLTGGNEKLFF	TGTGCCACCAGCACCTTGACAGGGGGTAATGAAAAACTGTTTTTT
TRBV28	TRBJ2-3	-	-	CASSLTVSTTDTQYF	TGTGCCAGCAGTTTAACGGTCTCCACTACAGATACGCAGTATTTT
TRBV7-9	TRBJ1-1	-	TRBD1	CASSPEGTGHTEAFF	TGTGCCAGCAGCCCAGAAGGGACAGGGCACACTGAAGCTTTCTTT
TRBV18	TRBJ2-2	-	-	CASSPSTANTGELFF	TGTGCCAGCTCACCCTCGACAGCGAACACCGGGGAGCTGTTTTTT
TRBV19	TRBJ2-1	-	-	CASSIARTANEQFF	TGTGCCAGTAGTATAGCCCGGACAGCTAATGAGCAGTTCTTC
TRBV7-9	TRBJ2-3	-	-	CASSLGTHSTDTQYF	TGTGCCAGCAGCTTAGGGACACACAGCACAGATACGCAGTATTTT
TRBV5-3	TRBJ1-1	-	TRBD1	CVRSTRQGSRTEAFF	TGTGTCAGAAGCACACGACAGGGCAGTAGGACTGAAGCTTTCTTT
TRBV5-6	TRBJ1-3	-	-	CASSLNPQGGNTIYF	TGTGCCAGCAGCTTGAATCCCCAGGGAGGAAACACCATATATTTT
TRBV2	TRBJ1-1	-	TRBD1	CASSETRGHRNTEAFF	TGTGCCAGCAGTGAAACGAGGGGGCACAGGAACACTGAAGCTTTCTTT
TRBV18	TRBJ1-1	once	-	CASSEGPGGTEAFF	TGTGCCAGCTCGGAAGGACCCGGGGGGACTGAAGCTTTCTTT
TRBV9	TRBJ1-3	-	-	CASSVETGPSSGNTIYF	TGTGCCAGCAGCGTAGAAACAGGGCCCAGCTCTGGAAACACCATATATTTT
TRBV19	TRBJ2-7	-	TRBD2	CASSIEASAGYEQYF	TGTGCCAGTAGTATAGAGGCCTCAGCGGGATACGAGCAGTACTTC
TRBV10-1	TRBJ2-1	-	TRBD2	CASSVAGTSGSAEQFF	TGCGCCAGCAGTGTGGCCGGGACTAGCGGGAGCGCTGAGCAGTTCTTC
TRBV25-1	TRBJ1-2	-	TRBD1	CASSPGTGDQGYGYTF	TGTGCCAGCTCCCCCGGGACAGGGGATCAAGGGTATGGCTACACCTTC
TRBV5-1	TRBJ2-2	-	TRBD2	CASSLGGGRNTGELFF	TGCGCCAGCAGCTTGGGCGGGGGTCGGAACACCGGGGAGCTGTTTTTT
TRBV5-5	TRBJ1-1	-	TRBD1	CASSYRTGSAFF	TGTGCCAGCAGCTACAGGACAGGGTCAGCTTTCTTT
TRBV19	TRBJ2-3	-	TRBD2	CASSSRLAGGQDTQYF	TGTGCCAGTAGTAGCAGACTAGCGGGAGGGCAAGATACGCAGTATTTT
TRBV28	TRBJ2-3	-	TRBD2	CASLAGTSDTQYF	TGTGCCAGCCTAGCGGGAACGTCAGATACGCAGTATTTT
TRBV5-1	TRBJ2-7	-	-	CASSLGRAGASYEQYF	TGCGCCAGCAGCTTGGGTCGGGCAGGGGCTTCCTACGAGCAGTACTTC
TRBV6-5	TRBJ2-7	-	-	CASTGSLLSEQYF	TGTGCCAGCACGGGTAGCTTACTCTCCGAGCAGTACTTC
TRBV28	TRBJ1-2	few	-	CASSSPNRVPYGYTF	TGTGCCAGCAGTTCGCCTAATCGGGTTCCCTATGGCTACACCTTC
TRBV11-2	TRBJ1-3	-	-	CASSLERGRLGGNTIYF	TGTGCCAGCAGCTTGGAGCGGGGGCGCCTCGGTGGAAACACCATATATTTT
TRBV3-1/TRBV3-2	TRBJ2-1	-	-	CASSHSGVVGEQFF	TGTGCCAGCAGCCATTCGGGGGTTGTGGGGGAGCAGTTCTTC
TRBV28	TRBJ1-2	-	-	CASSDLTYTF	TGTGCCAGCAGTGACTTAACTTACACCTTC
TRBV28	TRBJ2-1	-	TRBD1	CASSRDSYNEQFF	TGTGCCAGCAGTCGGGACAGCTACAATGAGCAGTTCTTC